The T cell receptor beta chain under discussion was sequenced for a study of T cell responses to AZD1222 COVID-19 vaccine. Study conclusions and caveats: Most donors were white British and more were female, and clonal diversity was possibly underestimated.

Sequencing was performed with immunoSEQ multiplex PCR; in TCRdb, only in-frame clones are kept and a portion is missing. Of approximately 100,000 clones in the sample, about 92% are singletons; the top ten hold 5.2%. This CDR3 is built from 14 residues. Looked up from germline, CDR1 is MGHDK and CDR2 is SYGVNS. J was trimmed by 4 bases and V by 3 bases; bases with no gene match: 5. On this clone: Its antigen is not known.

The sequences come from peripheral blood, collected on day 0 of AZD1222 vaccination. This TCR came from an adult in good health. The rearrangement joins TRBV25-1 to TRBJ1-1, with TRBD1 matching 7 bases. CDR3 nucleotide sequence: TGTGCCAGCAGTGATCCAGGGGGGACCACTGAAGCTTTCTTT. It is translated as CASSDPGGTTEAFF.